This paragraph reports one TCR beta chain. As yet, its antigen is unknown. The method was immunoSEQ multiplex PCR; TCRdb's version includes in-frame clones alone and lacks a portion of them. This sample yields approximately 110,000 clones, of which under 90% are seen a single time; 0.55% to 0.7% belongs to the top ten. This record comes from a study of a mutant IDH1 vaccine in newly diagnosed glioma. Time point indicated: week 11, during vaccination. Every vaccination contained 300 ug of the mutant IDH1 20-mer peptide and was paired with topical imiquimod. New WHO grade 3 or 4 astrocytomas that were IDH1-mutant and ATRX-lost occurred in the donors. CDR1 is MNHEY and CDR2 is SMNVEV in the germline V gene (reference sequence). The CDR3 loop spans 17 amino acids. Trimming took 5 bases from V and 5 from J; bases not matched to a gene: 11.

Sequenced here: PBMCs, sampled from a glioma patient whose treatment included an IDH1 peptide vaccine. This TCR was recovered from a woman aged 45-65 years with glioma. The chain joins TRBV27 to TRBJ2-2; TRBD1 agrees at 10 bases. In DNA form, the CDR3 reads TGTGCCAGCAGTCCGGCCCGGACAGGGGGTCCTACCGGGGAGCTGTTTTTT. Its protein product is CASSPARTGGPTGELFF.